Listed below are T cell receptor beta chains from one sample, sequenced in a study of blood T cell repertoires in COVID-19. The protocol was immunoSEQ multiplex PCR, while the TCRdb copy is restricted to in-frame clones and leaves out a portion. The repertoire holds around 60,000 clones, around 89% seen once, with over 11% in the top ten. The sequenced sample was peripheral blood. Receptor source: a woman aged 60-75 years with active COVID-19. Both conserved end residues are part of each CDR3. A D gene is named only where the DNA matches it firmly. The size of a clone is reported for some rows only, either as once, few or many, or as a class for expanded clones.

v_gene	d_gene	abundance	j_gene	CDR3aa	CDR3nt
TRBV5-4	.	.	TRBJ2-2	CASSLDGSGSTGELFF	TGTGCCAGCAGCTTGGATGGCTCGGGATCCACCGGGGAGCTGTTTTTT
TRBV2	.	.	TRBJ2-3	CASSEDREDTQYF	TGTGCCAGCAGTGAAGATAGGGAGGATACGCAGTATTTT
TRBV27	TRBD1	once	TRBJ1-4	CASRLQGANEKLFF	TGTGCCAGCAGATTACAGGGGGCTAATGAAAAACTGTTTTTT
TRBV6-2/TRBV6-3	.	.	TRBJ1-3	CASSYVGTSSGNTIYF	TGTGCCAGCAGTTACGTCGGTACTTCCTCTGGAAACACCATATATTTT
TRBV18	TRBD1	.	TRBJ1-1	CASSPGQALGGEAFF	TGTGCCAGCTCACCGGGACAGGCCCTAGGGGGCGAAGCTTTCTTT
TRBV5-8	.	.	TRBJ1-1	CASSQVFRVRTEAFF	TGTGCCAGCAGCCAGGTGTTCAGGGTTCGGACTGAAGCTTTCTTT
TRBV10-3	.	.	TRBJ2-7	CAINGERGAYEQYF	TGTGCCATCAATGGTGAGCGCGGGGCCTACGAGCAGTACTTC
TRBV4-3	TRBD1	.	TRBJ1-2	CASSARTGGGSGYTF	TGCGCCAGCAGCGCCCGGACAGGGGGCGGCTCTGGCTACACCTTC
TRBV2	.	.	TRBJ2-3	CASSPGTLTDTQYF	TGTGCCAGCAGTCCCGGGACTCTCACAGATACGCAGTATTTT
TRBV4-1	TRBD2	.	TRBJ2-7	CASSQTPPGAGGLSSYEQYF	TGCGCCAGCAGCCAAACCCCCCCGGGAGCGGGGGGGCTGAGCTCCTACGAGCAGTACTTC
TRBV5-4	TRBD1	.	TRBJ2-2	CASYTGQGTGELFF	TGTGCCAGTTACACGGGACAGGGTACCGGGGAGCTGTTTTTT
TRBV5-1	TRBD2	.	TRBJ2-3	CASSLGSGGATDTQYF	TGCGCCAGCAGCTTGGGTAGCGGGGGGGCGACAGATACGCAGTATTTT
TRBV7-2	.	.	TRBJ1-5	CASSPRPGDQPQHF	TGTGCCAGCAGCCCCAGGCCCGGGGATCAGCCCCAGCATTTT
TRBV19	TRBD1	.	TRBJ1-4	CASSMGQAGDEKLFF	TGTGCCAGTAGTATGGGACAGGCAGGAGATGAAAAACTGTTTTTT
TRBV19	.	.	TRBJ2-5	CASSNRGGQETQYF	TGTGCCAGTAGTAACAGGGGAGGCCAAGAGACCCAGTACTTC
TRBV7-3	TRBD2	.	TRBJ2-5	CASSATLAGGQYF	TGTGCCAGCAGCGCGACACTAGCGGGGGGGCAGTACTTC
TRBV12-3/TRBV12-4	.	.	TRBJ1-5	CASSFSQNQPQHF	TGTGCCAGCAGTTTCAGTCAAAATCAGCCCCAGCATTTT
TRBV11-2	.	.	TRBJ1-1	CASSLGVGTTILAFF	TGTGCCAGCAGCTTAGGGGTGGGGACAACTATACTGGCTTTCTTT
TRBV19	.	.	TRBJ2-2	CASTTDGRGGELFF	TGTGCCAGTACCACCGACGGGAGAGGGGGGGAGCTGTTTTTT
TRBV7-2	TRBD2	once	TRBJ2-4	CASSPGTSGGKWYF	TGTGCCAGCAGCCCCGGGACTAGCGGGGGGAAATGGTACTTC
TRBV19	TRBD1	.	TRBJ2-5	CASKAAGQGSETQYF	TGTGCCAGTAAGGCCGCTGGACAGGGATCGGAGACCCAGTACTTC
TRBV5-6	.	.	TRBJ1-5	CASSLMGHLNQPQHF	TGTGCCAGCAGCCTTATGGGACATCTGAATCAGCCCCAGCATTTT
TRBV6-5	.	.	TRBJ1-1	CASIGGIAEAFF	TGTGCCAGCATTGGTGGTATAGCTGAAGCTTTCTTT
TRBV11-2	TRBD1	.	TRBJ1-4	CASSLLQGGNEKLFF	TGTGCCAGCAGCTTATTACAGGGGGGAAATGAAAAACTGTTTTTT
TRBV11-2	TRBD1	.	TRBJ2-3	CASSWVGTGTTDTQYF	TGTGCCAGCAGCTGGGTGGGGACAGGGACCACAGATACGCAGTATTTT
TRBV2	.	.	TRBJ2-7	CASSGEFEQYF	TGTGCCAGCAGTGGAGAGTTCGAGCAGTACTTC
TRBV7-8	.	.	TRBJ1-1	CASSLVVFGGTEAFF	TGTGCCAGCAGCTTAGTGGTTTTCGGGGGCACTGAAGCTTTCTTT
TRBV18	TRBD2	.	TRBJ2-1	CASSPATVRSSGNNEQFF	TGTGCCAGCTCACCAGCGACCGTGAGGTCTAGCGGAAACAATGAGCAGTTCTTC
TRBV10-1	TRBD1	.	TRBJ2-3	CASSESLGQGTDTQYF	TGCGCCAGCAGTGAGTCACTGGGACAGGGGACAGATACGCAGTATTTT
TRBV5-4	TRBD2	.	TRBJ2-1	CASSLATSGGNEQFF	TGTGCCAGCAGCTTGGCTACTAGCGGGGGCAATGAGCAGTTCTTC
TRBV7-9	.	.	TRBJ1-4	CASSARVLWGEKLFF	TGTGCCAGCAGCGCCAGGGTTCTCTGGGGTGAAAAACTGTTTTTT
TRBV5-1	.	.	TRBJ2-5	CASSLVPWTLEETQYF	TGCGCCAGCAGCTTGGTCCCTTGGACACTTGAGGAGACCCAGTACTTC
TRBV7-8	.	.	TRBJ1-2	CASSSGLYYGYTF	TGTGCCAGCAGCTCAGGGTTGTACTATGGCTACACCTTC
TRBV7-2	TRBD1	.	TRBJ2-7	CASSLAGTESYEQYF	TGTGCCAGCAGCTTAGCTGGGACAGAGTCCTACGAGCAGTACTTC
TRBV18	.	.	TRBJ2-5	CASSLVRETQYF	TGTGCCAGCTCACTCGTCCGGGAGACCCAGTACTTC
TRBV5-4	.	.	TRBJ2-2	CASRLGLSTGELFF	TGTGCCAGCAGACTGGGCCTTTCCACCGGGGAGCTGTTTTTT
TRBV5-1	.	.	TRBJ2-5	CASSGLGAQETQYF	TGCGCCAGCAGCGGTCTAGGAGCCCAAGAGACCCAGTACTTC
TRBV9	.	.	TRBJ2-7	CASSPLAGATYEQYF	TGTGCCAGCAGCCCCCTCGCGGGGGCGACCTACGAGCAGTACTTC
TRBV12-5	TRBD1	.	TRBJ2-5	CASGLVRGQGSETQYF	TGTGCTAGTGGTTTGGTACGGGGACAGGGTAGCGAGACCCAGTACTTC
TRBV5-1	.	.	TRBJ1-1	CASTHTGGVPEAFF	TGCGCCAGCACCCATACCGGAGGGGTCCCTGAAGCTTTCTTT
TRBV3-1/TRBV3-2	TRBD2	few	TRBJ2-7	CASSRGLAGSYEQYF	TGTGCCAGCAGCCGGGGACTAGCGGGCTCCTACGAGCAGTACTTC
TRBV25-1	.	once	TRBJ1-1	CASRSGGGQNTEAFF	TGTGCCAGCAGATCGGGGGGGGGACAGAACACTGAAGCTTTCTTT
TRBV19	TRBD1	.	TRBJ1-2	CASLSQTGGGYTF	TGTGCCAGCCTATCCCAGACAGGGGGTGGCTACACCTTC
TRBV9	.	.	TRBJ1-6	CASSVGSGDSPLHF	TGTGCCAGCAGCGTAGGGTCGGGGGATTCACCCCTCCACTTT
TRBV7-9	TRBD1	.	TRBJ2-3	CASSKGQGDTDTQYF	TGTGCCAGCAGCAAGGGACAGGGGGATACAGATACGCAGTATTTT
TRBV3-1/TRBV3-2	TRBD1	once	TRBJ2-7	CASSPRDRLNEQYF	TGTGCCAGCAGCCCTCGGGACAGGCTGAACGAGCAGTACTTC
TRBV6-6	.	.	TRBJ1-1	CASSFTAGAEAFF	TGTGCCAGCAGTTTCACTGCGGGAGCTGAAGCTTTCTTT
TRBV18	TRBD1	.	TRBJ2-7	CASSARDSNPYEQYF	TGTGCCAGCTCGGCAAGGGACAGCAACCCCTACGAGCAGTACTTC
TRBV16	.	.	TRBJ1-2	CASSQSSGLWGYTF	TGTGCCAGCAGCCAATCGTCGGGACTCTGGGGCTACACCTTC
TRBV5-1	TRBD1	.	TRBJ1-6	CASSLDSGGQSPLHF	TGCGCCAGCAGCTTGGACTCAGGGGGGCAATCACCCCTCCACTTT